What follows is one TCR beta chain and its context. The data derive from a study of siplizumab effects on memory and regulatory T cells. The assay was immunoSEQ multiplex PCR, and TCRdb's table has in-frame clones only and misses some. Here the sample spans 90,000 to 120,000 clones, over 90% being singletons. There are 16 residues in the CDR3. Per germline, CDR1 SGHNT and CDR2 YYREEE (reference sequence). With 0 bases clipped from V and 4 bases from J, the junction kept 6 bases outside the gene matches. The rearrangement uses TRBV5-4 and TRBJ2-7; 11 nucleotides agree with TRBD2. Sequenced sample: Tregs sorted from blood. This receptor was taken from a human donor in good health. The CDR3 spells CASSLDLAGGGYEQYF. In DNA form, the CDR3 reads TGTGCCAGCAGCTTGGACCTAGCGGGAGGAGGATACGAGCAGTACTTC.